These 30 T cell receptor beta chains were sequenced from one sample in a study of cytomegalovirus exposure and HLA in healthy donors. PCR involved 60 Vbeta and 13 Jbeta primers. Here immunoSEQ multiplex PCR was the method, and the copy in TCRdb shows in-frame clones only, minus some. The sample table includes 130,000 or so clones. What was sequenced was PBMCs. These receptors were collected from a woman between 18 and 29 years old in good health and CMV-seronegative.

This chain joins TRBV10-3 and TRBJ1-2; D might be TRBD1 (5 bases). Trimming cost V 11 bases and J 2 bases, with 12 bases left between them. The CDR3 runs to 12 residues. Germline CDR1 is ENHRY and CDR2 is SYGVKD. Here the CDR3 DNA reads TGTGCCCTCAAGACAGAGAACTATGGCTACACCTTC. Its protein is CALKTENYGYTF.

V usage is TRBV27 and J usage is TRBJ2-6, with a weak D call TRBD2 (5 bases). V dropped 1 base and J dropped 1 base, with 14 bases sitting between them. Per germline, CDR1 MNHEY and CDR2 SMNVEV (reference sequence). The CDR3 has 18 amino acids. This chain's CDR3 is CASSLYAGTKSGANVLTF. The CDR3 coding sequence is TGTGCCAGCAGTTTATATGCGGGCACTAAGTCTGGGGCCAACGTCCTGACTTTC.

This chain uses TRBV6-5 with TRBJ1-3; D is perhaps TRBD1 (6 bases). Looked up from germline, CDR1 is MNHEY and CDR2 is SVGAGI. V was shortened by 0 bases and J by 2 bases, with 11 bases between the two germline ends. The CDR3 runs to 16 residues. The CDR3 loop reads CASSYSIPGAGNTIYF. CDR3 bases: TGTGCCAGCAGTTACTCGATCCCAGGGGCTGGAAACACCATATATTTT.

The CDR3 loop is CASSIVIRSSGNNEQFF. In DNA, the CDR3 is TGTGCCAGTAGTATAGTCATACGGTCTAGCGGAAACAATGAGCAGTTCTTC. The chain recombines TRBV19 with TRBJ2-1; the match to TRBD2 covers 7 bases. The V segment lost 1 base and the J segment 5 bases; nucleotides outside the gene matches: 11. CDR3 length: 17 amino acids. Germline loops: CDR1 LNHDA, CDR2 SQIVND (reference sequence).

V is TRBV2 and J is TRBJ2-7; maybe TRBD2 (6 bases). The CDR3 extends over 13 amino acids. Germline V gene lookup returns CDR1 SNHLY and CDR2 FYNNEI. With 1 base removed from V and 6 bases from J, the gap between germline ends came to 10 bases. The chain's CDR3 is CASSEVGGGEQYV. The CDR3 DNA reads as TGTGCCAGCAGTGAAGTCGGGGGTGGCGAGCAGTACGTC.

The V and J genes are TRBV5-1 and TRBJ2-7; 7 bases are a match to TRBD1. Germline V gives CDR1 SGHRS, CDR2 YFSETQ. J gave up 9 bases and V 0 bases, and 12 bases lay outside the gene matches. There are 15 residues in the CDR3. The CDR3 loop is CASSLAPTDRAGQYF. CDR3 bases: TGCGCCAGCAGCTTGGCCCCAACCGACAGGGCCGGGCAGTACTTC.

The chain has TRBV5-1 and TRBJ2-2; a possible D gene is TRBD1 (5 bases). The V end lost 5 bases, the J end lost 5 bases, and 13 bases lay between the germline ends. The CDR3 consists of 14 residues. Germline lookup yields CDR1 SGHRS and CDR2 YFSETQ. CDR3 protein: CASSSTGPTGELFF. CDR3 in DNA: TGCGCCAGCAGTAGCACAGGCCCTACCGGGGAGCTGTTTTTT.

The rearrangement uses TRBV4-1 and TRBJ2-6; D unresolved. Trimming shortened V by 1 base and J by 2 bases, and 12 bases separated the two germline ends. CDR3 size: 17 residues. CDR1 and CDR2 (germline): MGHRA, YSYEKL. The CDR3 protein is CASSQGHSLTGANVLTF. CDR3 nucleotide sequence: TGCGCCAGCAGCCAAGGCCACAGTTTGACTGGGGCCAACGTCCTGACTTTC.

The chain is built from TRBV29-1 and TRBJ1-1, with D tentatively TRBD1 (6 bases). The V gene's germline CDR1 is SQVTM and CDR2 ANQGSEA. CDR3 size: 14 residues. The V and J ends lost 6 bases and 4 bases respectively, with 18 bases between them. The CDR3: CSVAQTGGLTEAFF. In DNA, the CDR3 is TGCAGCGTAGCTCAGACGGGGGGCCTCACTGAAGCTTTCTTT.

This chain's CDR3 is CASREGGGTIYF. The CDR3 DNA is TGTGCCAGTAGGGAGGGGGGGGGCACCATATATTTT. V and J are TRBV19 and TRBJ1-3, with D possibly TRBD1 on 6 matching bases. CDR1 LNHDA and CDR2 SQIVND come from the germline V gene (reference sequence). The CDR3 runs to 12 residues. The germline V and J ends were trimmed by 6 bases and 9 bases, with 12 bases remaining between them.

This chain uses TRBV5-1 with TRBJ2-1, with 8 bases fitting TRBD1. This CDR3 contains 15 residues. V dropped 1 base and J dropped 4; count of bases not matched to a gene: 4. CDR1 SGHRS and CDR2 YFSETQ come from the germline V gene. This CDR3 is CASSLIQGVYNEQFF. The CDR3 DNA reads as TGCGCCAGCAGCTTGATACAGGGGGTTTACAATGAGCAGTTCTTC.

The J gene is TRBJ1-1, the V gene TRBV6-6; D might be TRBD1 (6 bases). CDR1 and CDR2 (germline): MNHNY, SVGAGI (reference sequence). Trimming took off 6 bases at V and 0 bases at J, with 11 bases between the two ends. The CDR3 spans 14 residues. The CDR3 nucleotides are TGTGCCAGCAGAAGGACAGACTTGAACACTGAAGCTTTCTTT. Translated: CASRRTDLNTEAFF.

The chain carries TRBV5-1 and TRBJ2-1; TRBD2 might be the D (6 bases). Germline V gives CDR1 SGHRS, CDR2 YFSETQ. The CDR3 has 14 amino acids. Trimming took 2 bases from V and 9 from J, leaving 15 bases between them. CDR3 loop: CASSFRAGNGEQFF. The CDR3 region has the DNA TGCGCCAGCAGCTTTAGGGCGGGAAATGGTGAGCAGTTCTTC.

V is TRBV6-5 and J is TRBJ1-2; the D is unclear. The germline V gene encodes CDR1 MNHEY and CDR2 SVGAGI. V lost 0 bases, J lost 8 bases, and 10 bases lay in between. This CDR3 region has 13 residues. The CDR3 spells CASSYSRGYGYTF. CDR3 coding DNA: TGTGCCAGCAGTTACTCGAGAGGTTACGGCTACACCTTC.

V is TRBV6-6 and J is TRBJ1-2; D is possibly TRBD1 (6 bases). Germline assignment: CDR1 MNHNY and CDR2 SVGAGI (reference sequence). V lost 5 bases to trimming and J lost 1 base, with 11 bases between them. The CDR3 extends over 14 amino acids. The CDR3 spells CASSHEQGNYGYTF. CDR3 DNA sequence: TGTGCCAGCAGTCACGAACAGGGTAACTATGGCTACACCTTC.

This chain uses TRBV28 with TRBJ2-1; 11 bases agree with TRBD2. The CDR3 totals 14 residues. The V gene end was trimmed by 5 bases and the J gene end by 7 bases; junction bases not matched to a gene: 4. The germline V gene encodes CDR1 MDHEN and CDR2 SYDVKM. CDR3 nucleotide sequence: TGTGCCAGCAGTATACTAGCGGGAGAGAATGAGCAGTTCTTC. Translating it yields CASSILAGENEQFF.

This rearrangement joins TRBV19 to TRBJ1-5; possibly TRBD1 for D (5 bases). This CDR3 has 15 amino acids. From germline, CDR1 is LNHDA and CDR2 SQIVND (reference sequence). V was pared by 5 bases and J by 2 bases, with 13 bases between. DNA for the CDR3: TGTGCCAGTAGTCCAGGATGGGGGGGCAATCAGCCCCAGCATTTT. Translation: CASSPGWGGNQPQHF. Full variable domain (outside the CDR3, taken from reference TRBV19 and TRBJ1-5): DGGITQSPKYLFRKEGQNVTLSCEQNLNHDAMYWYRQDPGQGLRLIYYSQIVNDFQKGDIAEGYSVSREKKESFPLTVTSAQKNPTAFYLCASSPGWGGNQPQHFGDGTRLSIL.

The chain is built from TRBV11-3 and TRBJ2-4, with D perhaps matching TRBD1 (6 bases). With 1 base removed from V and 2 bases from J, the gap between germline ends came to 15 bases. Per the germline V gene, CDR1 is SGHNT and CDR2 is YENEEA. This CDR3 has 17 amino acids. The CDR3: CASSLATGSTTKNIQYF. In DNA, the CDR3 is TGTGCCAGCAGCTTAGCTACAGGGTCTACTACCAAAAACATTCAGTACTTC.

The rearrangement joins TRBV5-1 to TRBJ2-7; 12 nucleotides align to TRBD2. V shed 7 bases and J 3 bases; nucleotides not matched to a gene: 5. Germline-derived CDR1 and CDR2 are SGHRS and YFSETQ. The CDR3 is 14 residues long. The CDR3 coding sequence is TGCGCCAGCGGGTTGACTAGCGGGGGCTACGAGCAGTACTTC. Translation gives CASGLTSGGYEQYF.

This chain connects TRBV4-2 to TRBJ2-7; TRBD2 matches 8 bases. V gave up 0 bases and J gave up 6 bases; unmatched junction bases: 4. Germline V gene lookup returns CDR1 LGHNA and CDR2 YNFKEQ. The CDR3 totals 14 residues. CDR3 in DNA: TGTGCCAGCAGCCAAGAGGGACTAGTACCCGAGCAGTACTTC. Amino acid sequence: CASSQEGLVPEQYF.

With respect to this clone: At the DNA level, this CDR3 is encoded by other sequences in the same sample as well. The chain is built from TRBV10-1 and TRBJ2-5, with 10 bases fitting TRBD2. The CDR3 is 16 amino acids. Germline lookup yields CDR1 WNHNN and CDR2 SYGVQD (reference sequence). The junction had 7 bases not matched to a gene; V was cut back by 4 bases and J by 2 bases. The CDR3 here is CASSAGLAEIQETQYF. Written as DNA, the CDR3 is TGCGCCAGCAGTGCAGGACTAGCGGAGATACAAGAGACCCAGTACTTC.

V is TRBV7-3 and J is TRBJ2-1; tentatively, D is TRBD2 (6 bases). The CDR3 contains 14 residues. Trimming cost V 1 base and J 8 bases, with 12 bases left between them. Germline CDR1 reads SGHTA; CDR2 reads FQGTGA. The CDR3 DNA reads TGTGCCAGCAGCTTAATGGACGGGAGCGATGAGCAGTTCTTC. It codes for CASSLMDGSDEQFF.

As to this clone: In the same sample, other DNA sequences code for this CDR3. The CDR3 DNA reads as TGTGCCAGCAGCCGTGACAGGGAAGAGACCCAGTACTTC. This encodes CASSRDREETQYF. J is TRBJ2-5 and V is TRBV7-3, with 7 bases aligning to TRBD1. CDR1 is SGHTA, CDR2 FQGTGA, per germline. With V trimmed by 5 bases and J by 3 bases, 3 bases remained unmatched. The CDR3 is 13 residues long.

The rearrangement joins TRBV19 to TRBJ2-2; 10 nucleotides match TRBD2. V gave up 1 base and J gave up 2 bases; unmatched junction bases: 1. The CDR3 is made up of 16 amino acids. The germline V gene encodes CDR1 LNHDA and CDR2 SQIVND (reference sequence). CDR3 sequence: CASSIGLAGNTGELFF. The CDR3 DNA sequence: TGTGCCAGTAGTATAGGACTAGCGGGTAACACCGGGGAGCTGTTTTTT.

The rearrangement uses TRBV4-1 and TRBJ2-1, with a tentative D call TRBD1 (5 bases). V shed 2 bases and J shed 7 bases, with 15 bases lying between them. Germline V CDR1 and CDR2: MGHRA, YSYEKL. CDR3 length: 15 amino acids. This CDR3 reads CASSQSGRVGNEQFF. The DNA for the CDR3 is TGCGCCAGCAGCCAATCGGGCAGGGTGGGGAATGAGCAGTTCTTC.

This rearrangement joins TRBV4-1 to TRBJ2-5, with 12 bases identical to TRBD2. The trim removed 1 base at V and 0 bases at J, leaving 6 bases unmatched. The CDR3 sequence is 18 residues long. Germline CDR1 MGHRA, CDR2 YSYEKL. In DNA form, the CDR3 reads TGCGCCAGCAGCCAAGTTCGAACTAGCGGGAGGTACCAAGAGACCCAGTACTTC. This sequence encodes CASSQVRTSGRYQETQYF.

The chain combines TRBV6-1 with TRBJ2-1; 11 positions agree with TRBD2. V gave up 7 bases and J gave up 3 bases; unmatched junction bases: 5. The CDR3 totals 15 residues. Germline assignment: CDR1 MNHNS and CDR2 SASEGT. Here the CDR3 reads CASISGTSGYNEQFF. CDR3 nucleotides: TGTGCCAGCATATCCGGGACTAGCGGCTACAATGAGCAGTTCTTC.

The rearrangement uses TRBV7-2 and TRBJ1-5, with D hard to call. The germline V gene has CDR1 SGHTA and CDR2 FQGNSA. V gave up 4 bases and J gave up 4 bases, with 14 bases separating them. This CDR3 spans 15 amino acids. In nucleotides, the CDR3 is TGTGCCAGCAGCTCCCCTGCCCCGGTAAATCAGCCCCAGCATTTT. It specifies CASSSPAPVNQPQHF.

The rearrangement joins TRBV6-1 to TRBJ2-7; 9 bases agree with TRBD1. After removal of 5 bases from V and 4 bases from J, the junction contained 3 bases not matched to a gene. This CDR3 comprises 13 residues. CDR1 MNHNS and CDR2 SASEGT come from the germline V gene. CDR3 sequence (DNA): TGTGCCAGCAGTCGGGACAGGGAATACGAGCAGTACGTC. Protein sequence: CASSRDREYEQYV.

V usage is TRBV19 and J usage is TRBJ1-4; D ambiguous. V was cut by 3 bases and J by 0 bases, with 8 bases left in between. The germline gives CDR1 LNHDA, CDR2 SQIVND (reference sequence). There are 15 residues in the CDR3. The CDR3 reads CASSIYSATNEKLFF. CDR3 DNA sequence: TGTGCCAGTAGTATTTACAGTGCAACTAATGAAAAACTGTTTTTT.